Listed below are T cell receptor beta chains from one sample, sequenced in a study of OX40 agonist ivuxolimab in advanced cancers. Assay used: immunoSEQ multiplex PCR; TCRdb lists only in-frame clones, some missing. This table holds around 76,000 clones, over 85% found once. Here the sequenced sample was CD4+ or CD8+ T cells sorted from blood, taken in a trial of the OX40 agonist ivuxolimab. The receptors come from an adult with an advanced solid tumor such as melanoma, head and neck, liver or kidney cancer. CDR3s include the opening cysteine and the closing phenylalanine or tryptophan. D genes are given only for firm matches. Clone size is shown for a subset of rows, as once, few, many or a class of expanded clone.

>-|-|TRBJ2-3|TRBV5-1
TGCGCCAGCAGCTTCGAGGTGGCTCCAGATACGCAGTATTTT
CASSFEVAPDTQYF
>-|-|TRBJ2-6|TRBV28
TGTGCCAGCAGTATGGCCGGCGGTGGGGCCAACGTCCTGACTTTC
CASSMAGGGANVLTF
>-|-|TRBJ1-1|TRBV4-2
TGTGCCAGCAGCCAAGGCAGAAATATGAACACTGAAGCTTTCTTT
CASSQGRNMNTEAFF
>-|-|TRBJ1-2|TRBV11-2
TGTGCCAGCAGCCTTAGCCCCGGGGGGGGCGGGTATGGCTACACCTTC
CASSLSPGGGGYGYTF
>-|few|TRBJ1-4|TRBV6-6
TGTGCCAGCACTCCCATCGTGCGTCGGGAAAAACTGTTTTTT
CASTPIVRREKLFF
>-|-|TRBJ2-3|TRBV7-9
TGTGGAATACGATTTACAGGGCCCACAGATACGCAGTATTTT
CGIRFTGPTDTQYF
>-|-|TRBJ2-7|TRBV27
TGTGCCAGCAGTTTATACCCGGGGCGCAACGCCTACGAGCAGTACTTC
CASSLYPGRNAYEQYF
>TRBD2|once|TRBJ2-1|TRBV18
TGTGCCAGCTCTCCGGGACTAGCGGACTCTTCGGGACCCTTTTACAATGAGCAGTTCTTC
CASSPGLADSSGPFYNEQFF
>-|-|TRBJ2-7|TRBV5-4
TGTGCCAGCGGGCGCCCGATCTACGAGCAGTACTTC
CASGRPIYEQYF
>-|-|TRBJ2-7|TRBV4-3
TGCGCCAGCAGAGTAGGGGCCGCGAGCTCCTACGAGCAGTACTTC
CASRVGAASSYEQYF
>TRBD1|-|TRBJ2-2|TRBV19
TGTGCCAGTAGTGCAGGGGGAGCCGGGGAGCTGTTTTTT
CASSAGGAGELFF
>-|-|TRBJ2-1|TRBV28
TGTGCCAGCAGTTTATCTAGTCTGCCCTACAATGAGCAGTTCTTC
CASSLSSLPYNEQFF
>-|-|TRBJ2-7|TRBV7-9
TGTGCCAGCAGCAGGGACGGACACTACGAGCAGTACTTC
CASSRDGHYEQYF
>TRBD1|-|TRBJ2-7|TRBV5-1
TGCGCCAGCAGCTTTTCGGACAGGGGCAACTACGAGCAGTACTTC
CASSFSDRGNYEQYF
>-|-|TRBJ2-7|TRBV29-1
TGCAGCGTTGGGGTGGGGGTCAACGAGCAGTACTTC
CSVGVGVNEQYF
>TRBD1|-|TRBJ2-7|TRBV4-3
TGCGCCAGCAGCCCCGGACAGGGGGCAAGAGAGCAGTACTTC
CASSPGQGAREQYF
>-|-|TRBJ2-1|TRBV7-3
TGTGCCAGCAGCTTAACGTCCCACAATGAGCAGTTCTTC
CASSLTSHNEQFF
>-|-|TRBJ2-7|TRBV4-3
TGCGCCAGCAGCCAAGACAGGTCCTACGAGCAGTACTTC
CASSQDRSYEQYF
>-|-|TRBJ1-1|TRBV7-2
TGTGCCAGCAGCCCCTATGGGACTGAAGCTTTCTTT
CASSPYGTEAFF
>TRBD2|-|TRBJ2-7|TRBV7-6
TGTGCCAGCAGCCCTAGCGGGATGCACTACGAGCAGTACTTC
CASSPSGMHYEQYF